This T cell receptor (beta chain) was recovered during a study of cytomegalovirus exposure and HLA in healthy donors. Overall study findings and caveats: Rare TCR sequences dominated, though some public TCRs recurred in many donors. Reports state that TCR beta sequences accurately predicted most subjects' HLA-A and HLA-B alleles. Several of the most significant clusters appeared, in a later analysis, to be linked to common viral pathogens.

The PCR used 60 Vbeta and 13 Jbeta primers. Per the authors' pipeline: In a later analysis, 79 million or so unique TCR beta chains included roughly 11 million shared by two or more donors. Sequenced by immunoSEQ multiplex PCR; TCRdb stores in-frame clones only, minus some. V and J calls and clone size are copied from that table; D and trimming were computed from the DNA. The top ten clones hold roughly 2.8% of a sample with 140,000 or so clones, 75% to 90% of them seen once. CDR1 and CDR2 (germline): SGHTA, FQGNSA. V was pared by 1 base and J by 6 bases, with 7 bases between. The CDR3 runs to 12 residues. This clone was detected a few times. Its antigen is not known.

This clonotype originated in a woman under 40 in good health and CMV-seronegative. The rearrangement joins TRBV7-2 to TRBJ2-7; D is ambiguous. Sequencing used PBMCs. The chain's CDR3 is CASSLVAREQYF. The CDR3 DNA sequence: TGTGCCAGCAGCTTAGTAGCCCGCGAGCAGTACTTC.